The source of this T cell receptor (beta chain) is a study of cytomegalovirus exposure and HLA in healthy donors. Germline-derived CDR1 and CDR2 are MNHEY and SMNVEV (reference sequence). The CDR3 has 17 amino acids. The V end lost 5 bases, the J end lost 0 bases, and 17 bases lay between the germline ends. Separate from the roughly 720-subject first cohort, the roughly 120-subject validation cohort was the one that the donors belonged to. The method was immunoSEQ multiplex PCR; TCRdb's version includes in-frame clones alone and lacks a portion of them. The table records 250,000 or so clones, around 89% of them present only once.

The source material was PBMCs. This receptor was obtained from a woman between 18 and 29 years old in good health and CMV-seronegative. This chain links TRBV27 with TRBJ1-5; no clear D gene. CDR3 coding DNA: TGTGCCAGCAGTCCCGCCGGAGGATGGTATAGCAATCAGCCCCAGCATTTT. Amino acids: CASSPAGGWYSNQPQHF.